The T cell receptor (beta chain) under discussion was sequenced for a study of cytomegalovirus exposure and HLA in healthy donors. The CDR3 totals 17 residues. The V end was cut by 0 bases, the J end by 4 bases, with 18 bases between. Germline V gives CDR1 MNHNS, CDR2 SASEGT. Study findings and constraints: Association with HLA alleles at 0.05 false discovery rate was found for some 18,000 TCR beta sequences in a later analysis. Compared with the approximately 680-donor mean, an Asian-associated ancestry cluster reportedly had fewer N-insertions, according to a later analysis.

This clone was recorded a few times. Its antigen remains unidentified. The PCR used 60 Vbeta and 13 Jbeta primers. Here immunoSEQ multiplex PCR was the method, and the copy in TCRdb shows in-frame clones only, minus some. This table holds approximately 150,000 clones, around 67% found once. V gene TRBV6-1 combines with J gene TRBJ1-2; D uncertain. This TCR was recovered from a woman younger than 35 in good health and CMV-seronegative. The sequencing sample was made of PBMCs. CDR3 nucleotide sequence: TGTGCCAGCAGTGAAGCGCAACGGAGGGCCAGAAGCTATGGCTACACCTTC. The encoded protein is CASSEAQRRARSYGYTF.